This TCR beta chain came from a study of shared clonotypes between healthy human individuals. The donors were all Caucasian adults (living in Nashville, Tennessee). Genomic DNA of each subset was evenly split across several immunoSEQ plates. Some clones are missing from TCRdb's copy, which holds only in-frame ones; the method was immunoSEQ multiplex PCR. Seen here are about 2.4 million clones, over 85% observed once, and the top ten hold roughly 0.39%. This clone occurred a few times. Other DNA sequences in the same sample also yield this CDR3. The CDR3 loop spans 14 amino acids. Trimming cost V 3 bases and J 4 bases, with 10 bases left between them. CDR1 is SNHLY, CDR2 FYNNEI, per germline.

The sequencing input was naive CD4+ T cells from PBMCs. The sample's subset: CD45RA+ positively selected. V is TRBV2 and J is TRBJ1-5, with D uncertain. The sequence was obtained from a man aged 18 to 29 in good health. Some clones in this sample may be carry-over from other donors' samples. CDR3 coding DNA: TGTGCCAGCAGTGAGGGTACGGGAAATCAGCCCCAGCATTTT. This encodes CASSEGTGNQPQHF. The full variable domain, its missing parts supplied by reference TRBV2 and TRBJ1-5, is EPEVTQTPSHQVTQMGQEVILRCVPISNHLYFYWYRQILGQKVEFLVSFYNNEISEKSEIFDDQFSVERPDGSNFTLKIRSTKLEDSAMYFCASSEGTGNQPQHFGDGTRLSIL.